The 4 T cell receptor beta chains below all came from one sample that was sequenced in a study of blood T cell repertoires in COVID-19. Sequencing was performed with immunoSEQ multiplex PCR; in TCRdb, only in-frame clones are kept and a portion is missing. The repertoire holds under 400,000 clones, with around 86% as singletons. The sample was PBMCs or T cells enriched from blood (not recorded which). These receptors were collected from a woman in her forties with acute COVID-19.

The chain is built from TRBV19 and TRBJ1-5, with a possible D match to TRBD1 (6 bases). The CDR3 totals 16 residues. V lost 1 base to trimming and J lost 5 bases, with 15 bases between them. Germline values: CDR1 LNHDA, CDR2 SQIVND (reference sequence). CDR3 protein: CASSIVYRAKHQPQHF. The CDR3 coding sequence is TGTGCCAGTAGTATAGTATACAGGGCGAAACATCAGCCCCAGCATTTT.

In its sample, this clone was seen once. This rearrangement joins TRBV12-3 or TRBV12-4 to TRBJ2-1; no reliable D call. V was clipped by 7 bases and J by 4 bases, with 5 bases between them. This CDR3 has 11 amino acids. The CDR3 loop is CASTTYNEQFF. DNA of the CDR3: TGTGCCAGCACCACTTACAATGAGCAGTTCTTC.

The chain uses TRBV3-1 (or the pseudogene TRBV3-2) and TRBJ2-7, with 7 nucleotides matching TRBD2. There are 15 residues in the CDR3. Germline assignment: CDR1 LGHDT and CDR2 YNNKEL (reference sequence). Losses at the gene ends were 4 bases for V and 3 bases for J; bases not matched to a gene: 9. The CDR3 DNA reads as TGTGCCAGCAGCCCACTCCCCGGGACTAACTACGAGCAGTACTTC. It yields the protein CASSPLPGTNYEQYF.

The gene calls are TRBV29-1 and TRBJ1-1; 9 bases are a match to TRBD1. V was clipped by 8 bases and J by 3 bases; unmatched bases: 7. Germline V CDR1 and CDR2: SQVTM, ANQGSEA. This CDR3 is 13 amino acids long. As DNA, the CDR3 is TGCAGCTCGAGCGGACAGGGGTACACTGAAGCTTTCTTT. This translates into CSSSGQGYTEAFF.